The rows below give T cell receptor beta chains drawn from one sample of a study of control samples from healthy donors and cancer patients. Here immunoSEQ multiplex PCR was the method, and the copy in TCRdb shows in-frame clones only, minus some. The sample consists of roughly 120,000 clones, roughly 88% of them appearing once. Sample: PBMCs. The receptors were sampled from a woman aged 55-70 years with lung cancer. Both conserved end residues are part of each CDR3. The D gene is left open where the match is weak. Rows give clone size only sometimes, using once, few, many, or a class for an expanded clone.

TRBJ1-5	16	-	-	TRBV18	TGTGCCAGCTCACCACGTCCACAGTTTAGCAATCAGCCCCAGCATTTT	CASSPRPQFSNQPQHF
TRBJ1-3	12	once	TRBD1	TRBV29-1	TGCAGCGTTTACGACAGGGGCCACACCATATATTTT	CSVYDRGHTIYF
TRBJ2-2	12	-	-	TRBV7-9	TGTGCCAGCAGCTTGGAGACCGGGGAGCTGTTTTTT	CASSLETGELFF
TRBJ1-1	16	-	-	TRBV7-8	TGTGCCAGCAGCTTATTAACTCACGACAGGTACGGCTGGGCTTTCTTT	CASSLLTHDRYGWAFF
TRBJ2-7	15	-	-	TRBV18	TGTGCCAGCTCACCTGAACAGTACCCTGCATACGAGCAGTACTTC	CASSPEQYPAYEQYF
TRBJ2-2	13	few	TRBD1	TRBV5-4	TGTGCCACCCACGACAGGGGGACCGGGGAGCTGTTTTTT	CATHDRGTGELFF
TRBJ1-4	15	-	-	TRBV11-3	TGTGCCAGCAGCTTACCACGGGACACCAATGAAAAACTGTTTTTT	CASSLPRDTNEKLFF
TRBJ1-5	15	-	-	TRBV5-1	TGCGCCAGCAGCTTGTCTGGGGCCCCCAATCAGCCCCAGCATTTT	CASSLSGAPNQPQHF
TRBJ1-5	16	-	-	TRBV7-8	TGTGCCAGCAGCCGCTTAAGTGGGGGGGCGAATCAGCCCCAGCATTTT	CASSRLSGGANQPQHF
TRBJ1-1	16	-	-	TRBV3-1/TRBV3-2	TGTGCCAGCAGCCAAGCCGGGAGAGGGATGTACACTGAAGCTTTCTTT	CASSQAGRGMYTEAFF
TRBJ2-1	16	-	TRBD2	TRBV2	TGTGCCAGCAGTGGGGGACTATCATTCTCCTACAATGAGCAGTTCTTC	CASSGGLSFSYNEQFF
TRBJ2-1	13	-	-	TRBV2	TGTGCCAGCACACTAGTCGGATACAATGAGCAGTTCTTC	CASTLVGYNEQFF
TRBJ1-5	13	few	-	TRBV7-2	TGTGCCAGCAGCGTTTCTAGCAATCAGCCCCAGCATTTT	CASSVSSNQPQHF
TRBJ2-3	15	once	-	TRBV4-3	TGCGCCAGCAGCCAAGTCTATAGCAGCACAGATACGCAGTATTTT	CASSQVYSSTDTQYF
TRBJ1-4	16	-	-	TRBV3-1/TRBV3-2	TGTGCCAGCAGCCAGGCCCAAGGACGGATAAATGAAAAACTGTTTTTT	CASSQAQGRINEKLFF
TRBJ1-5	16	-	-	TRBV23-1	TGCGCCAGCAGTCAGCCGGACGGACCCTCCAATCAGCCCCAGCATTTT	CASSQPDGPSNQPQHF
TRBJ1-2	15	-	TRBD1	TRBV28	TGTGCCAGCAGTTCGCCGGGACAGGGTTCCCTTGGCTACACCTTC	CASSSPGQGSLGYTF
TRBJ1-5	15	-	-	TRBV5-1	TGCGCCAGCAGCTTTCAGGGGATTAGCAATCAGCCCCAGCATTTT	CASSFQGISNQPQHF
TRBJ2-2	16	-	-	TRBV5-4	TGTGCCAGCAGCTTGGGGGGCAATTCGAACACCGGGGAGCTGTTTTTT	CASSLGGNSNTGELFF
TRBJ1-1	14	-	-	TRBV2	TGTGCCAGCTGCTTGGGGATGGGGAACACTGAAGCTTTCTTT	CASCLGMGNTEAFF